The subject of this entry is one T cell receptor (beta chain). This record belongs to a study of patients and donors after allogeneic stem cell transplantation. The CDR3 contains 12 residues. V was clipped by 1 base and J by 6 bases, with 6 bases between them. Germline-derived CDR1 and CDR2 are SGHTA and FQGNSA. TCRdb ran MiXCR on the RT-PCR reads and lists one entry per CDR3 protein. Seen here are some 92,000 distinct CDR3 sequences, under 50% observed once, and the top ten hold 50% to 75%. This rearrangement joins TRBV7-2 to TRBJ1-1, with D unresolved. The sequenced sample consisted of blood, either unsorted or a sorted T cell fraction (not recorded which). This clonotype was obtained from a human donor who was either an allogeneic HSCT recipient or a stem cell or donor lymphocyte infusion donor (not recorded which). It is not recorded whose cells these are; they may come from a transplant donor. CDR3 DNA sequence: TGTGCCAGCAGCTTAGTTTGGCCTGAAGCTTTCTTT. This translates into CASSLVWPEAFF.